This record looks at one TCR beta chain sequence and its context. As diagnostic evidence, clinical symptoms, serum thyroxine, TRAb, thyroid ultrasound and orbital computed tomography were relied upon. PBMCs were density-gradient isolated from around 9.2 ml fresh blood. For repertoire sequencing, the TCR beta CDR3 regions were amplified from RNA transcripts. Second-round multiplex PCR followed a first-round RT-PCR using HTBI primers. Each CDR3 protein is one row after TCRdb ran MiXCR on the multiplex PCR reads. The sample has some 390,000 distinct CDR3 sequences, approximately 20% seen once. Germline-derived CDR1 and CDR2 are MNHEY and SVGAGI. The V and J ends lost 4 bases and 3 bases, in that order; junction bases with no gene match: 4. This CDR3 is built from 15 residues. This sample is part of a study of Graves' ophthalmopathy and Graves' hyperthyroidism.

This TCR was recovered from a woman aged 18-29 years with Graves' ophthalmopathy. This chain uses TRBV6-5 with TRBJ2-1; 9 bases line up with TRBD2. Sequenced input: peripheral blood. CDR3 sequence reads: CASSFLAGLYNEQFF. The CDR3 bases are TGTGCCAGCAGTTTTCTAGCGGGGCTCTACAATGAGCAGTTCTTC.